These T cell receptor beta chains were read from a single sample in a study of cytomegalovirus exposure and HLA in healthy donors. Libraries were prepared by immunoSEQ multiplex PCR; TCRdb keeps only in-frame clonotypes and omits some of them. In the table there are under 250,000 clones, less than 85% of which are singletons. The sample consisted of PBMCs. Every receptor here comes from a woman aged 18-30 years in good health and CMV-seronegative. CDR3s include the opening cysteine and the closing phenylalanine or tryptophan. Each record gives: V gene, J gene, clone size, D gene, CDR3 DNA, CDR3 protein. The D gene is left open where the match is weak. Clone sizes are given selectively: once, few, many, or a class where the clone is expanded.

TRBV2	TRBJ2-1	-	-	TGTGCCAGCGCGGCTAACTACAATGAGCAGTTCTTC	CASAANYNEQFF
TRBV4-1	TRBJ2-7	once	-	TGCGCCAGCAGCCACAGGGGTTACGAGCAGTACTTC	CASSHRGYEQYF
TRBV9	TRBJ2-3	-	TRBD2	TGTGCCAGCAGCGTAGGCTTAGCGGGAGCAGATACGCAGTATTTT	CASSVGLAGADTQYF
TRBV6-5	TRBJ2-1	-	TRBD1	TGTGCCACCTGCCGGGACAGAGACTACAATGAGCAGTTCTTC	CATCRDRDYNEQFF
TRBV28	TRBJ2-3	-	TRBD1	TGTGCCAGCAGTTTGGGACAGATAAGCACAGATACGCAGTATTTT	CASSLGQISTDTQYF
TRBV9	TRBJ1-1	-	-	TGTGCCAGCAGCCCTAGGGGGGAGGTCGGCACTGAAGCTTTCTTT	CASSPRGEVGTEAFF
TRBV9	TRBJ2-1	once	-	TGTGCCAGCAGCCCAATGGGGGGGCTAGGTGAGCAGTTCTTC	CASSPMGGLGEQFF
TRBV11-2	TRBJ1-2	-	-	TGTGCCAGCAGCTTAAGGGCAGGGACAAGCTATGGCTACACCTTC	CASSLRAGTSYGYTF
TRBV7-6	TRBJ2-1	-	TRBD2	TGTGCCAGCAGCTCCACCGCGGGAGCCTCCTACAATGAGCAGTTCTTC	CASSSTAGASYNEQFF
TRBV7-6	TRBJ1-5	-	-	TGTGCCAGCAGCTTAGCGCTGGGCCGCAATCAGCCCCAGCATTTT	CASSLALGRNQPQHF
TRBV6-5	TRBJ1-6	-	-	TGTGCCAGCAGTTATGAGGGACGGAAAAATTCACCCCTCCACTTT	CASSYEGRKNSPLHF
TRBV27	TRBJ2-7	once	TRBD2	TGTGCCAGCAGTTTGGCCGGGACTAGCGGACACTACGAGCAGTACTTC	CASSLAGTSGHYEQYF
TRBV9	TRBJ2-1	-	-	TGTGCCAGCAGCGTAGGGGGTTTCGATGAGCAGTTCTTC	CASSVGGFDEQFF
TRBV6-1	TRBJ1-1	-	-	TGTGCCAGCATCGGACACACTGAAGCTTTCTTT	CASIGHTEAFF
TRBV28	TRBJ2-1	once	-	TGTGCCATCAAGCGGGCGGCTAGCTACAATGAGCAGTTCTTC	CAIKRAASYNEQFF
TRBV9	TRBJ2-5	-	TRBD2	TGTGCCAGCAGCGTAGAGGGACTAGCGGGCACCCGGTACCAAGAGACCCAGTACTTC	CASSVEGLAGTRYQETQYF
TRBV19	TRBJ1-1	-	-	TGTGCCAGTAGCCCTAGGGGTAACGCTGAAGCTTTCTTT	CASSPRGNAEAFF
TRBV4-1	TRBJ2-7	-	TRBD1	TGCGCCAGCAGCCACGCTGCCCCGGACAGGGTGCGCGAGCAGTACTTC	CASSHAAPDRVREQYF
TRBV6-4	TRBJ2-1	-	-	TGTGCCAGCTCGACGGGCAGCTCCTACAATGAGCAGTTCTTC	CASSTGSSYNEQFF
TRBV6-1	TRBJ1-5	-	-	TGTGCCAGCAGTGGAGTAGCGGGGGAGAGGAATCAGCCCCAGCATTTT	CASSGVAGERNQPQHF
TRBV2	TRBJ2-1	-	TRBD2	TGTGCCAGCAGTTCTAGCGGGGGGGCCAAGAGAAATGAGCAGTTCTTC	CASSSSGGAKRNEQFF
TRBV11-2	TRBJ2-7	-	-	TGTGCCAGCAGCGCAGTAGCGGTAGGATCCTACGAGCAGTACTTC	CASSAVAVGSYEQYF